This TCR beta chain came from a study of T cells in tuberculosis. Study information: IGRA-negative adolescents, IGRA-positive adolescents with latent tuberculosis and adults with active tuberculosis formed this South African cohort. Study-wide points: The TCR-beta difference was not significant; alpha differences partly reflected length. GEM motif frequencies gave around 67% accuracy; the GMM repertoire gave roughly 86%.

The CDR3 sequence is 13 residues long. V trimming: 6 bases; J trimming: 6 bases; junction bases outside the gene matches: 7. CDR1 MNHEY and CDR2 SMNVEV come from the germline V gene (reference sequence). Note on this clone: Its specificity is unknown.

Produced via immunoSEQ multiplex PCR; TCRdb's table is partial and in-frame only. The table has about 41,000 clones, around 95% seen once; the top ten hold 3% to 4.5%. The chain recombines TRBV27 with TRBJ2-7, with 8 bases identical to TRBD1. This sequence originates from a donor aged 10-30 years with latent tuberculosis or without tuberculosis infection. The source material was PBMCs. CDR3 sequence: CASRSTGESEQYF. CDR3 coding DNA: TGTGCCAGCAGATCGACAGGGGAAAGCGAGCAGTACTTC.